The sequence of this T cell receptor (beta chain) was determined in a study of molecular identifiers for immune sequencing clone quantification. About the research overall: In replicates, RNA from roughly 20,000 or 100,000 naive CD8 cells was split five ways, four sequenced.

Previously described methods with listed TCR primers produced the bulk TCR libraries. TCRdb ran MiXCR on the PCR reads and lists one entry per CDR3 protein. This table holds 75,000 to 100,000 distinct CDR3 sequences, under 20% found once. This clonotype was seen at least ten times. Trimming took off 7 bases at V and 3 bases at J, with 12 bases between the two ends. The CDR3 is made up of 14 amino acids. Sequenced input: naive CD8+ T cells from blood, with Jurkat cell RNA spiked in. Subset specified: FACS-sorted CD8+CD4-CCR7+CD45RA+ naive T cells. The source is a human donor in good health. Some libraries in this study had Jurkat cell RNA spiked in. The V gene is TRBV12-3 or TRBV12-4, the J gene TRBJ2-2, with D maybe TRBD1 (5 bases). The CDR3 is CASTLTEDTGELFF. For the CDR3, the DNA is TGTGCCAGCACCCTGACAGAAGACACCGGGGAGCTGTTTTTT.